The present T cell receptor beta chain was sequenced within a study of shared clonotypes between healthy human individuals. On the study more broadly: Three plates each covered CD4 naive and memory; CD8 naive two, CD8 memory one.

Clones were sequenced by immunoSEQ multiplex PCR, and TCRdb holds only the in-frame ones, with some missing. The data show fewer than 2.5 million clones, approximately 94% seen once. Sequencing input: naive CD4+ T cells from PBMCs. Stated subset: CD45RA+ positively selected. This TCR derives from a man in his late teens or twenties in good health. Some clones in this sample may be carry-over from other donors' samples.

This chain's CDR3 is CATSRSDSFFEKLFF. CDR3 DNA sequence: TGTGCCACCAGCAGGAGTGACAGTTTTTTCGAAAAACTGTTTTTT. The chain carries TRBV15 and TRBJ1-4; D is possibly TRBD1 (5 bases). The CDR3 is 15 residues long. CDR1 LNHNV and CDR2 YYDKDF come from the germline V gene (reference sequence). V was cut by 3 bases and J by 8 bases, with 16 bases left in between.